The 31 T cell receptor beta chains below were found in one sample sequenced in a study of blood T cell repertoires in COVID-19. TCRdb's copy holds only in-frame clones and misses some; the assay was immunoSEQ multiplex PCR. The table has over 600,000 clones, 90% seen once. Sequences were obtained from peripheral blood. These receptors all come from a woman aged 18-29 years with acute or convalescent COVID-19.

The chain uses TRBV9 and TRBJ2-5, with D possibly matching TRBD1 (6 bases). Germline CDR1 is SGDLS and CDR2 is YYNGEE. CDR3 size: 13 residues. Trimming pared 2 bases from V and 4 bases from J, leaving 9 bases between. The CDR3 reads CASSVMTGETQYF. CDR3 DNA sequence: TGTGCCAGCAGCGTGATGACAGGAGAGACCCAGTACTTC.

V gene TRBV24-1 combines with J gene TRBJ1-2, with D possibly TRBD1 on 5 matching bases. The V and J ends lost 5 bases and 3 bases respectively, with 9 bases between them. Germline loops: CDR1 KGHDR, CDR2 SFDVKD. The CDR3 loop spans 13 amino acids. CDR3 region: CATSGGGDYGYTF. The CDR3 DNA reads TGTGCCACCAGTGGGGGAGGGGACTATGGCTACACCTTC.

Concerning this clone: Germline and junction disagree at one end, which may indicate a read error. This chain joins TRBV6-5 and TRBJ2-1; 7 bases line up with TRBD1. Germline V gives CDR1 MNHEY, CDR2 SVGAGI. There are 13 residues in the CDR3. Written as DNA, the CDR3 is TGTGCCGGCAGACAGGGTGAAGGCAATGAGCAGTTCTTC. It yields the protein CAGRQGEGNEQFF.

This clone turned up a few times. The chain is built from TRBV10-3 and TRBJ1-1, with a possible D match to TRBD1 (5 bases). CDR1 and CDR2 from the germline V gene are ENHRY and SYGVKD. This CDR3 contains 12 residues. V gave up 5 bases and J gave up 6 bases, with 10 bases separating them. The CDR3 DNA reads TGTGCCATCAGTCAGGGTAGGTCTGAAGCTTTCTTT. Translation: CAISQGRSEAFF.

The chain links TRBV14 to TRBJ2-2; 11 bases align to TRBD2. The CDR3 extends over 18 amino acids. V shed 5 bases and J 1 base; nucleotides not matched to a gene: 9. Germline V gene sequence: CDR1 SGHDN, CDR2 FVKESK. CDR3 sequence reads: CASSRRLAGGVNTGELFF. DNA of the CDR3: TGTGCCAGCAGCAGACGGCTAGCGGGGGGCGTGAACACCGGGGAGCTGTTTTTT.

V usage is TRBV5-6 and J usage is TRBJ1-2; 7 nucleotides match TRBD1. The CDR3 extends over 15 amino acids. Germline CDR1 and CDR2: SGHDT and YYEEEE. The V gene end was trimmed by 6 bases and the J gene end by 2 bases; junction bases not matched to a gene: 10. The CDR3, as DNA: TGTGCCAGCACCCAAGAGGGACAGTCAAACTATGGCTACACCTTC. Translation gives CASTQEGQSNYGYTF.

CDR3 coding DNA: TGTGCCTGGAGTGGGGTTTCGACAGCCCCGTCATACAACTATGGCTACACCTTC. Protein product: CAWSGVSTAPSYNYGYTF. The chain employs TRBV30 and TRBJ1-2; a weak D match, TRBD1 (5 bases). Looked up from germline, CDR1 is GTSNPN and CDR2 is SVGIG (reference sequence). The CDR3 has 18 residues. The germline V and J ends were trimmed by 1 base and 2 bases, with 23 bases remaining between them. Complete variable domain (other parts from reference TRBV30 and TRBJ1-2): SQTIHQWPATLVQPVGSPLSLECTVEGTSNPNLYWYRQAAGRGLQLLFYSVGIGQISSEVPQNLSASRPQDRQFILSSKKLLLSDSGFYLCAWSGVSTAPSYNYGYTFGSGTRLTVV.

The chain employs TRBV12-3 or TRBV12-4 and TRBJ1-2; D may be TRBD1 (5 bases). Trimming stripped 6 bases from V and 3 bases from J, with 11 bases between. The CDR3 has 13 amino acids. CDR3 sequence: CASSPRGDYGYTF. The CDR3 DNA sequence: TGTGCCAGCAGCCCCCGGGGGGACTATGGCTACACCTTC.

CDR3 in amino acids: CASRPGGAYNEQFF. The DNA of the CDR3 is TGTGCCAGCAGGCCGGGGGGGGCCTACAATGAGCAGTTCTTC. This chain connects TRBV2 to TRBJ2-1; TRBD2 agrees at 8 bases. V dropped 6 bases and J dropped 2; count of bases not matched to a gene: 3. The CDR3 length is 14 residues. Germline V gene data show CDR1 as SNHLY and CDR2 as FYNNEI.

This clone was observed once. The chain combines TRBV27 with TRBJ2-1; possible D gene TRBD1, 5 bases. Germline V CDR1 and CDR2: MNHEY, SMNVEV (reference sequence). Trimming shortened V by 5 bases and J by 2 bases, and 13 bases separated the two germline ends. CDR3 size: 15 residues. The DNA of the CDR3 is TGTGCCAGCAGTCACGCAGGGTTGACCTACAATGAGCAGTTCTTC. Translating it yields CASSHAGLTYNEQFF.

This clone has just one count. Other DNA sequences in this sample translate to the same CDR3. The V gene is TRBV2, the J gene TRBJ1-1; D is undetermined. CDR3 size: 13 residues. V was trimmed by 4 bases and J by 1 base, leaving 7 bases between them. From germline, CDR1 is SNHLY and CDR2 FYNNEI. CDR3 sequence: CASSVRGNTEAFF. CDR3 nucleotides: TGTGCCAGCAGTGTTCGGGGGAACACTGAAGCTTTCTTT.

The V call is TRBV24-1, the J call TRBJ2-2; 10 bases align to TRBD2. The CDR3 length is 16 residues. J was trimmed by 6 bases and V by 0 bases; bases with no gene match: 3. Germline CDR1 KGHDR, CDR2 SFDVKD. CDR3 amino acids: CATSDLRTSGSGELFF. The CDR3 DNA reads as TGTGCCACCAGTGATTTGAGGACTAGCGGTTCCGGGGAGCTGTTTTTT.

The gene calls are TRBV5-1 and TRBJ2-7; the match to TRBD1 covers 9 bases. The V gene's germline CDR1 is SGHRS and CDR2 YFSETQ. There are 15 residues in the CDR3. The V segment lost 4 bases and the J segment 3 bases; nucleotides outside the gene matches: 8. This CDR3 is CASSGPTGGNYEQYF. The CDR3 nucleotides read TGCGCCAGCAGCGGTCCGACAGGGGGTAACTACGAGCAGTACTTC.

V usage is TRBV3-1 (or the pseudogene TRBV3-2) and J usage is TRBJ2-7, with D hard to call. The CDR3 loop spans 15 amino acids. V was clipped by 0 bases and J by 0 bases, with 9 bases between them. Germline V gives CDR1 LGHDT, CDR2 YNNKEL (reference sequence). CDR3 DNA: TGTGCCAGCAGCCAAGACTTACGGAGCTCCTACGAGCAGTACTTC. It yields the protein CASSQDLRSSYEQYF.

A note on this clone: Other DNA sequences in the same sample also yield this CDR3. V gene TRBV6-4 combines with J gene TRBJ2-3; 8 bases line up with TRBD2. This CDR3 is built from 15 residues. V was pared by 0 bases and J by 6 bases, with 5 bases of the junction left unmatched. Germline CDR1 is MRHNA and CDR2 is SNTAGT. CDR3 sequence (DNA): TGTGCCAGCAGTGACTCCGGGGGGGCGGGGGATACGCAGTATTTT. Translating gives CASSDSGGAGDTQYF.

Note on this clone: A read error may account for a junction end that differs from germline. The CDR3 protein is CASREGSSQPQHF. The CDR3 DNA follows: TGTGCCAGCCGGGAGGGAAGCAGTCAGCCCCAGCATTTT. J is TRBJ1-5 and V is TRBV6-5; D uncertain. The CDR3 totals 13 residues. CDR1 and CDR2 (germline): MNHEY, SVGAGI.

The chain links TRBV5-8 to TRBJ1-5; 7 bases match TRBD1. V lost 4 bases and J lost 2; bases outside the gene matches: 6. CDR1 SGHTS and CDR2 YDEGEE come from the germline V gene. The CDR3 spans 15 residues. DNA for the CDR3: TGTGCCAGCAGCCGGGAGACAGGGCGCAATCAGCCCCAGCATTTT. Translating gives CASSRETGRNQPQHF.

V and J are TRBV5-3 and TRBJ1-1; D might be TRBD1 (5 bases). TRBV5-3 counts as an open reading frame of uncertain function. Trimming cost V 1 base and J 7 bases, with 23 bases left between them. The CDR3 has 17 amino acids. DNA of the CDR3: TGTGCCAGAAGCTTGAGATTCGGCAGGGTGTCACTCGTTGAAGCTTTCTTT. Its protein product is CARSLRFGRVSLVEAFF.

This chain joins TRBV7-8 and TRBJ1-2; 9 nucleotides line up with TRBD1. The germline V gene encodes CDR1 SGHVS and CDR2 FQNEAQ. The length of the CDR3 is 14 residues. Trimming at V came to 3 bases and at J to 8 bases, leaving 7 bases not matched to a gene. CDR3 sequence: CASSFDRGMEGYTF. CDR3 nucleotide sequence: TGTGCCAGCAGCTTTGACAGGGGGATGGAGGGCTACACCTTC.

The chain has TRBV9 and TRBJ2-7, with 9 bases matching TRBD1. The germline gives CDR1 SGDLS, CDR2 YYNGEE. The CDR3 totals 13 residues. Unmatched junction bases numbered 1, after V lost 3 bases and J lost 3 bases. The CDR3 sequence: CASSGGQGYEQYF. The DNA for the CDR3 is TGTGCCAGCAGCGGGGGACAGGGCTACGAGCAGTACTTC. Drawing the rest from reference TRBV9 and TRBJ2-7, the complete variable domain is DSGVTQTPKHLITATGQRVTLRCSPRSGDLSVYWYQQSLDQGLQFLIQYYNGEERAKGNILERFSAQQFPDLHSELNLSSLELGDSALYFCASSGGQGYEQYFGPGTRLTVT.

This sequence joins TRBV10-3 and TRBJ2-7, with 7 bases identical to TRBD1. V shed 2 bases and J 2 bases; nucleotides not matched to a gene: 6. The CDR3 length is 15 residues. CDR1 is ENHRY and CDR2 is SYGVKD in the germline V gene. CDR3 amino acids: CAISEIWQGAYEQYF. The CDR3 DNA is TGTGCCATCAGTGAGATTTGGCAGGGGGCCTACGAGCAGTACTTC.

The CDR3 reads CASSQYVRLNYNSPLHF. As DNA, the CDR3 is TGTGCCAGCAGCCAGTATGTCAGGCTAAACTATAATTCACCCCTCCACTTT. This chain links TRBV5-8 with TRBJ1-6; no clear D gene. Germline CDR1 SGHTS, CDR2 YDEGEE. V lost 4 bases and J lost 3, with 17 bases in between. This CDR3 region has 17 residues.

The rearrangement joins TRBV18 to TRBJ1-2; 9 bases are shared with TRBD1. V dropped 2 bases and J dropped 3; count of bases not matched to a gene: 13. Per the germline V gene, CDR1 is KGHSH and CDR2 is LQKENI. This CDR3 spans 18 amino acids. CDR3 nucleotides: TGTGCCAGCTCACCAACCTCCGGGACAGGGTCATTGGACTATGGCTACACCTTC. Translated, it gives CASSPTSGTGSLDYGYTF.

V and J are TRBV30 and TRBJ2-3; TRBD1 agrees at 7 bases. Germline lookup yields CDR1 GTSNPN and CDR2 SVGIG (reference sequence). The length of the CDR3 is 14 residues. J gave up 1 base and V 4 bases, and 5 bases lay outside the gene matches. This chain's CDR3 is CAWNGQARTDTQYF. CDR3 DNA sequence: TGTGCCTGGAATGGACAGGCGCGCACAGATACGCAGTATTTT.

The chain combines TRBV29-1 with TRBJ1-2, with D perhaps matching TRBD1 (5 bases). V lost 4 bases and J 10 bases, leaving 16 bases between the germline ends. Germline loops: CDR1 SQVTM, CDR2 ANQGSEA. The CDR3 contains 12 residues. The CDR3 sequence is CSVVGGSRDYTF. CDR3 in DNA: TGCAGCGTTGTCGGGGGGTCCCGTGACTACACCTTC.

This sequence joins TRBV13 and TRBJ1-5; 11 bases map to TRBD1. J was trimmed by 1 base and V by 1 base; bases with no gene match: 6. Germline-derived CDR1 and CDR2 are PRHDT and FYEKMQ (reference sequence). This CDR3 has 18 residues. Written as DNA, the CDR3 is TGTGCCAGCAGCTTAGCGGACAGGGGGCCCCGGAGCAATCAGCCCCAGCATTTT. It translates to CASSLADRGPRSNQPQHF.

J is TRBJ1-2 and V is TRBV9, with TRBD1 matching over 7 bases. J was trimmed by 4 bases and V by 0 bases; bases with no gene match: 15. The CDR3 contains 18 residues. The germline gives CDR1 SGDLS, CDR2 YYNGEE. The CDR3 loop is CASSVAEIGAGTAYGYTF. CDR3 coding DNA: TGTGCCAGCAGCGTAGCTGAGATCGGGGCCGGGACAGCCTATGGCTACACCTTC.

To note about this clone: This sample includes further DNA sequences coding for the same CDR3. This sequence joins TRBV25-1 and TRBJ2-1; D not resolved. V lost 3 bases and J lost 4, with 10 bases in between. The CDR3 extends over 14 amino acids. The germline CDR1 and CDR2 sequences are MGHDK and SYGVNS. The CDR3 is CASSDLGSYNEQFF. DNA for the CDR3: TGTGCCAGCAGTGACTTGGGCAGTTACAATGAGCAGTTCTTC.

This rearrangement joins TRBV7-9 to TRBJ2-3; perhaps TRBD2 as D (6 bases). With 4 bases removed from V and 1 base from J, the gap between germline ends came to 12 bases. The CDR3 loop spans 15 amino acids. Germline V gene lookup returns CDR1 SEHNR and CDR2 FQNEAQ (reference sequence). CDR3 residues: CASSSPRRGTDTQYF. The CDR3 DNA reads as TGTGCCAGCAGCTCTCCTAGGAGGGGCACAGATACGCAGTATTTT.

The rearrangement joins TRBV11-2 to TRBJ1-2; TRBD1 matches 10 bases. V lost 5 bases and J lost 3; bases outside the gene matches: 6. Looked up from germline, CDR1 is SGHAT and CDR2 is FQNNGV. The CDR3 spans 15 residues. The CDR3 DNA reads as TGTGCCAGCAGCCGGGCGACAGGGGGCGACTATGGCTACACCTTC. It translates to CASSRATGGDYGYTF.

The chain joins TRBV4-3 to TRBJ2-1, with a tentative D call TRBD1 (6 bases). The CDR3 has 21 residues. CDR1 and CDR2 (germline): LGHNA, YSLEER. The V and J ends lost 0 bases and 0 bases respectively, with 24 bases between them. CDR3 in amino acids: CASSQDPPKTGKEGSYNEQFF. The CDR3 nucleotides are TGCGCCAGCAGCCAAGACCCCCCCAAAACAGGGAAGGAAGGCTCCTACAATGAGCAGTTCTTC.